Following are 17 T cell receptor beta chains from one sample sequenced in a study of T cell responses to AZD1222 COVID-19 vaccine. Assay: immunoSEQ multiplex PCR; the TCRdb copy retains only in-frame clones and omits some. The sample contains approximately 130,000 clones, roughly nine tenths of which appear only once. The material was peripheral blood, obtained 28 days after the second AZD1222 dose. The receptors stem from an adult who received the AZD1222 COVID-19 vaccine.

This chain links TRBV6-1 with TRBJ1-2; D not resolved. The ends were cut back, 6 bases at V and 7 bases at J, with 15 bases in the middle. The CDR3 is 13 residues long. Germline V gene lookup returns CDR1 MNHNS and CDR2 SASEGT. As DNA, the CDR3 is TGTGCCAGCAGACCCAGCGGGAATGGTGGCTACACCTTC. Translation: CASRPSGNGGYTF.

This clone was found a few times. This chain joins TRBV6-5 and TRBJ1-6; 9 bases align to TRBD1. The CDR3 runs 15 residues. Germline V gene lookup returns CDR1 MNHEY and CDR2 SVGAGI. The V segment lost 5 bases and the J segment 8 bases; nucleotides outside the gene matches: 7. CDR3 bases: TGTGCCAGCAGTCCCGGGACAGGGAAGGATTCACCCCTCCACTTT. It specifies CASSPGTGKDSPLHF.

The chain uses TRBV18 and TRBJ2-3; 8 positions agree with TRBD1. The CDR3 runs to 16 residues. Germline V gene lookup returns CDR1 KGHSH and CDR2 LQKENI. V trimming: 0 bases; J trimming: 6 bases; junction bases outside the gene matches: 8. CDR3 sequence (DNA): TGTGCCAGCTCACCACCGGGAGGCAGGGGGCCGGATACGCAGTATTTT. Amino acid sequence: CASSPPGGRGPDTQYF. Full variable domain (rest looked up from reference TRBV18 and TRBJ2-3): NAGVMQNPRHLVRRRGQEARLRCSPMKGHSHVYWYRQLPEEGLKFMVYLQKENIIDESGMPKERFSAEFPKEGPSILRIQQVVRGDSAAYFCASSPPGGRGPDTQYFGPGTRLTVL.

The V and J genes are TRBV30 and TRBJ1-5; perhaps TRBD1 as D (5 bases). This CDR3 region has 18 residues. V was cut by 0 bases and J by 0 bases, with 18 bases left in between. Germline V gene lookup returns CDR1 GTSNPN and CDR2 SVGIG (reference sequence). DNA for the CDR3: TGTGCCTGGAGTGTACGTGCGGGGCAAGGGAGTAGCAATCAGCCCCAGCATTTT. This translates into CAWSVRAGQGSSNQPQHF. The complete variable domain, with remaining parts taken from reference TRBV30 and TRBJ1-5, reads SQTIHQWPATLVQPVGSPLSLECTVEGTSNPNLYWYRQAAGRGLQLLFYSVGIGQISSEVPQNLSASRPQDRQFILSSKKLLLSDSGFYLCAWSVRAGQGSSNQPQHFGDGTRLSIL.

The chain combines TRBV23-1 with TRBJ1-4; 9 bases map to TRBD1. TRBV23-1 is noted as an ORF with a role that remains uncertain. This CDR3 has 14 residues. J was trimmed by 6 bases and V by 9 bases; bases with no gene match: 8. The DNA of the CDR3 is TGCGCCAGGGGAGGGAACAGGGGGCATGAAAAACTGTTTTTT. As protein: CARGGNRGHEKLFF.

This clone was detected a few times. The chain recombines TRBV7-2 with TRBJ1-4, with 8 bases fitting TRBD1. The V gene end was trimmed by 5 bases and the J gene end by 7 bases; junction bases not matched to a gene: 6. Germline assignment: CDR1 SGHTA and CDR2 FQGNSA. This CDR3 spans 14 amino acids. DNA for the CDR3: TGTGCCAGCAGCCCAGGACAGGGAAGTGAAAAACTGTTTTTT. It translates to CASSPGQGSEKLFF.

The chain joins TRBV10-1 to TRBJ1-6; D unclear. The CDR3 loop spans 12 amino acids. Germline assignment: CDR1 WNHNN and CDR2 SYGVQD (reference sequence). V was pared by 3 bases and J by 8 bases, with 5 bases between. CDR3: CASSDSHSPLHF. CDR3 nucleotides: TGCGCCAGCAGTGACAGTCATTCACCCCTCCACTTT.

As to this clone: Additional DNA sequences in this sample encode the identical CDR3. The chain employs TRBV15 and TRBJ1-5, with a tentative D call TRBD1 (5 bases). Germline assignment: CDR1 LNHNV and CDR2 YYDKDF (reference sequence). Trimming took off 0 bases at V and 5 bases at J, with 11 bases between the two ends. This CDR3 is built from 15 residues. Here the CDR3 DNA reads TGTGCCACCAGCAGAGATCTTGGGGGGGATCAGCCCCAGCATTTT. Its protein product is CATSRDLGGDQPQHF.

This clone was recorded only once. The rearrangement joins TRBV6-5 to TRBJ1-2; 8 nucleotides match TRBD1. The CDR3 loop spans 16 amino acids. Germline CDR1 and CDR2: MNHEY and SVGAGI. Unmatched junction bases numbered 7, after V lost 0 bases and J lost 4 bases. CDR3 sequence (DNA): TGTGCCAGCAGTTACTCGGGCAGGGGGCAAGGCTATGGCTACACCTTC. Translated, it gives CASSYSGRGQGYGYTF.

The chain is built from TRBV5-1 and TRBJ1-1; 10 nucleotides align to TRBD1. This CDR3 contains 18 residues. The V segment lost 0 bases and the J segment 4 bases; nucleotides outside the gene matches: 12. Germline V gene lookup returns CDR1 SGHRS and CDR2 YFSETQ. This CDR3 is CASSLGDPSGQGTTEAFF. CDR3 DNA: TGCGCCAGCAGCTTGGGGGATCCATCGGGACAGGGGACCACTGAAGCTTTCTTT.

V usage is TRBV10-3 and J usage is TRBJ1-5; 7 nucleotides agree with TRBD1. Per the germline V gene, CDR1 is ENHRY and CDR2 is SYGVKD. The CDR3 contains 14 residues. V lost 4 bases to trimming and J lost 1 base; unmatched junction nucleotides: 1. The CDR3 DNA reads TGTGCCATCAGTGGACAGGGAAGCAATCAGCCCCAGCATTTT. Residues: CAISGQGSNQPQHF.

This clone has a single count. This sequence joins TRBV9 and TRBJ1-3; D is undetermined. Between the trimmed V and J ends, which lost 0 bases and 4 bases, there was a span of 14 bases. The CDR3 runs 16 residues. Germline assignment: CDR1 SGDLS and CDR2 YYNGEE. CDR3 sequence: CASSVGTSGEGNTIYF. The CDR3 nucleotides read TGTGCCAGCAGCGTAGGAACTTCGGGAGAGGGAAACACCATATATTTT.

The CDR3 bases are TGTGCCAGCAGTGCGGAGAGGGCAGATACGCAGTATTTT. Protein sequence: CASSAERADTQYF. The rearrangement links TRBV2 to TRBJ2-3; D might be TRBD2 (5 bases). Trimming took 4 bases from V and 4 from J, leaving 9 bases between them. The CDR3 spans 13 residues. CDR1 and CDR2 (germline): SNHLY, FYNNEI.

This chain uses TRBV11-2 with TRBJ1-3, with a possible D match to TRBD1 (6 bases). Germline CDR1 reads SGHAT; CDR2 reads FQNNGV. This CDR3 region has 17 residues. The V end was cut by 4 bases, the J end by 0 bases, with 16 bases between. DNA for the CDR3: TGTGCCAGCAGCTACCGCCGGGGGCCCTTCTCTGGAAACACCATATATTTT. This translates into CASSYRRGPFSGNTIYF.

The V call is TRBV18, the J call TRBJ1-5; a possible D gene is TRBD1 (5 bases). CDR3 length: 13 amino acids. In germline, CDR1 is KGHSH, CDR2 LQKENI. V was trimmed by 6 bases and J by 5 bases, leaving 11 bases between them. The CDR3 protein is CASSAGTHQPQHF. In nucleotides, the CDR3 is TGTGCCAGCTCTGCAGGGACGCATCAGCCCCAGCATTTT.

DNA of the CDR3: TGTGCCAGCCAGTCGGGGGGGATCCAGCCCCAGCATTTT. This gives the protein CASQSGGIQPQHF. This sequence joins TRBV7-9 and TRBJ1-5; tentatively, D is TRBD1 (5 bases). From germline, CDR1 is SEHNR and CDR2 FQNEAQ (reference sequence). V was trimmed by 8 bases and J by 7 bases, leaving 15 bases between them. CDR3 length: 13 amino acids.

The chain is built from TRBV4-1 and TRBJ1-2; D ambiguous. The V gene's germline CDR1 is MGHRA and CDR2 YSYEKL. This CDR3 region has 14 residues. V was shortened by 2 bases and J by 6 bases, with 13 bases between the two germline ends. The CDR3 is CASSQPWSPHGYTF. The CDR3 coding sequence is TGCGCCAGCAGCCAACCATGGAGCCCCCATGGCTACACCTTC.